In this sample, the clone carrying this T cell receptor beta chain turned up many times. The CDR3 has 15 amino acids. Trimming shortened V by 5 bases and J by 8 bases, and 16 bases separated the two germline ends. CDR1 and CDR2 from the germline V gene are MNHEY and SVGEGT. This sample is drawn from a study of human T cells and chemical hapten exposure. Across the whole study: Upper inner arm skin measuring approximately 2 cm by approximately 2 cm received 2% DPC for sensitization. Patch tests applied 0.01% DPC to the upper back, read at 6 days.

TCRdb re-called the RACE reads through MiXCR, storing one row per CDR3 protein. The sample lists 95,000 to 150,000 distinct CDR3 sequences, roughly 12% occurring once. Time point denoted: patch test 3, about 24 weeks after DPC sensitization. As to treatment: therapeutic diphenylcyclopropenone sensitization with weekly scalp DPC. The sequence was collected from a woman between 50 and 59 years old with alopecia areata. Some clones in this sample may be carry-over from other donors' samples. The sequenced sample was whole blood, obtained in connection with sensitization to the hapten diphenylcyclopropenone (DPC). The rearrangement joins TRBV6-2 or TRBV6-3 to TRBJ1-6; D unclear. The CDR3 sequence: CASSLIPARDSPLHF. The CDR3 nucleotides read TGTGCCAGCAGTCTCATCCCCGCGCGGGATTCACCCCTCCACTTT.